One TCR beta chain is described in this entry. Its specificity is not known. This sample is part of a study of T cell repertoires in cytomegalovirus infection. As for the study in general: Public TCR beta signature analysis indicated the presence of both CMV infection and matching HLA type.

Study conclusions and caveats: The ex vivo response was dominated by HLA-C-restricted CMV-specific TCR beta clonotypes.

TCRdb independently ran MiXCR on the reads; one entry per CDR3 protein. The sample has roughly 150,000 distinct CDR3 sequences, about 20% seen once. CDR1 is MGHRA, CDR2 YSYEKL, per germline. V shed 1 base and J shed 0 bases, with 12 bases lying between them. The CDR3 has 16 amino acids. The V call is TRBV4-1, the J call TRBJ1-1; D not certain. The source was CD8+ T cells from cultured PBMCs, collected from culture after CMV antigen stimulation. The TCR was taken from a human donor in good health (CMV status not recorded). Some clones in this sample may be carry-over from other donors' samples. The CDR3 bases are TGCGCCAGCAGCCAAGCAGCTACAGCGTTGAACACTGAAGCTTTCTTT. Protein sequence: CASSQAATALNTEAFF.